The sequence of this T cell receptor beta chain was determined in a study of T-cell reconstitution after alpha-beta-depleted transplantation in children. Overall study results and limits: Counts and diversity of T cells one year after transplant came mostly from newly produced T cells. Where some patients showed high TCRbeta diversity at day 60, it came from recipient T cells and thymic progenitors that had survived. Expanded graft clones, several hundred of them, were reportedly the source of alpha-beta T cells about two months after transplant.

About this clonotype: The antigen remains undetermined.

Unique molecular identifiers were incorporated when the TCRbeta library was constructed. TCRdb reprocessed the PCR reads with MiXCR, giving one entry per CDR3 protein. The table records approximately 89,000 distinct CDR3 sequences, about 14% of them present only once. V shed 1 base and J shed 0 bases, with 11 bases lying between them. Germline V gives CDR1 SGHRS, CDR2 YFSETQ. The CDR3 totals 15 residues. The starting material was PBMCs, mostly from graft donor cells, obtained 180 days after TCRalphabeta/CD19-depleted stem cell transplant. The sequence came from a male patient between 2 and 9 years old who had a stem cell transplant for acute lymphoblastic leukemia, so the T cells may come from the graft donor. V is TRBV5-1 and J is TRBJ2-7; the D gene is possibly TRBD2 (7 bases). The CDR3 here is CASSLRGASSYEQYF. The CDR3 nucleotides are TGCGCCAGCAGCTTGCGGGGGGCGAGCTCCTACGAGCAGTACTTC.